The 6 T cell receptor beta chains in this list originate from one sample, sequenced in a study of T cells in Graves' hyperthyroidism and ophthalmopathy. RNA transcripts served as the template for amplifying TCR beta CDR3 regions. In the first-round RT-PCR of the TCR CDR3, the HTBI primer set was used. TCRdb analysed the multiplex PCR reads with MiXCR anew, one entry per CDR3 protein. Here the sample spans approximately 490,000 distinct CDR3 sequences, about 20% being singletons. Sequencing was carried out using blood. The receptors originated from a woman in her 70s with Graves' ophthalmopathy.

This clonotype was seen ten or more times. The chain links TRBV7-9 to TRBJ2-7; TRBD2 matches 11 bases. After removal of 10 bases from V and 3 bases from J, the junction contained 5 bases not matched to a gene. The CDR3 has 13 residues. Germline V CDR1 and CDR2: SEHNR, FQNEAQ (reference sequence). The CDR3 DNA is TGTGCCATCGCACTAGCGGGAGTCTACGAGCAGTACTTC. Amino acid sequence: CAIALAGVYEQYF. Full variable domain (missing parts from reference TRBV7-9 and TRBJ2-7): DTGVSQNPRHKITKRGQNVTFRCDPISEHNRLYWYRQTLGQGPEFLTYFQNEAQLEKSRLLSDRFSAERPKGSFSTLEIQRTEQGDSAMYLCAIALAGVYEQYFGPGTRLTVT.

This clonotype has a handful of counts. The chain's CDR3 is CASSLVSGSTETQYF. The CDR3 DNA sequence: TGTGCCAGCAGCTTAGTTAGCGGGAGTACAGAGACCCAGTACTTC. The chain recombines TRBV7-8 with TRBJ2-5; 9 positions agree with TRBD2. Losses at the gene ends were 1 base for V and 4 bases for J; bases not matched to a gene: 4. The CDR3 runs to 15 residues. Per the germline V gene, CDR1 is SGHVS and CDR2 is FQNEAQ. Based on the CDR3 plus reference TRBV7-8 and TRBJ2-5, the full variable domain is GAGVSQSPRYKVAKRGQDVALRCDPISGHVSLFWYQQALGQGPEFLTYFQNEAQLDKSGLPSDRFFAERPEGSVSTLKIQRTQQEDSAVYLCASSLVSGSTETQYFGPGTRLLVL.

The chain is built from TRBV20-1 and TRBJ2-7; 10 nucleotides agree with TRBD2. Germline V CDR1 and CDR2: DFQATT, SNEGSKA (reference sequence). This CDR3 is built from 14 residues. The ends lost 5 bases at V and 5 bases at J; junction bases unmatched: 9. CDR3 protein: CSAALAGVGHEQYF. DNA for the CDR3: TGCAGTGCTGCGCTAGCGGGAGTGGGGCACGAGCAGTACTTC.

Comments on this clonotype: One junction end does not reproduce the germline sequence, and a read error may be involved. The chain couples TRBV27 to TRBJ1-2, with 8 positions matching TRBD1. The germline V gene encodes CDR1 MNHEY and CDR2 SMNVEV (reference sequence). CDR3 length: 15 amino acids. CDR3 nucleotides: TGTGACAGCAGTCCAGGGGGCAGAGGGTCCTATGGCTACACCTTC. The encoded protein is CDSSPGGRGSYGYTF.

This clonotype has a count of ten or more. The CDR3 DNA is TGTGCCAGCAGTCAGGGTAACACCGGGGAGCTGTTTTTT. Residues: CASSQGNTGELFF. This chain connects TRBV3-1 to TRBJ2-2, with D possibly TRBD1 on 5 matching bases. Germline V lookup: CDR1 LGHDT, CDR2 YNNKEL (reference sequence). The CDR3 is made up of 13 amino acids. Trimming removed 6 bases at V and 2 bases at J, with 7 bases between.

This clonotype was detected a few times. The V call is TRBV7-3, the J call TRBJ2-1; unclear D gene. This CDR3 spans 13 amino acids. Trimming left V 5 bases short and J 3 bases short, with 8 bases between. Germline values: CDR1 SGHTA, CDR2 FQGTGA. CDR3 nucleotide sequence: TGTGCCAGCAGCCCGGGCGTCTACAATGAGCAGTTCTTC. Its translation is CASSPGVYNEQFF.